These 12 T cell receptor beta chains share one sample of origin, sequenced in a study of shared clonotypes between healthy human individuals. Profiling relied on immunoSEQ multiplex PCR, and the TCRdb table lists in-frame clones only, not all of them. The table lists some 1.1 million clones, 77% of them singletons. Sequencing was performed on memory CD4+ T cells from PBMCs. Subset described: CD45RA-negative fraction. All receptors derive from a man younger than 35 in good health. Some clones in this sample may be carry-over from other donors' samples.

The chain carries TRBV5-1 and TRBJ2-5; 11 bases agree with TRBD2. The CDR3 runs to 16 residues. The germline V gene encodes CDR1 SGHRS and CDR2 YFSETQ. V lost 4 bases and J lost 5; bases outside the gene matches: 10. The CDR3, as DNA: TGCGCCAGCAGCAAACTAGCGGGAGAAGGGGCGGAGACCCAGTACTTC. Encoded protein: CASSKLAGEGAETQYF.

For this clone: A far more abundant clone sits one base away, making this likely a read error. Other nucleotide sequences from this sample produce the same CDR3. The chain has TRBV30 and TRBJ2-5, with TRBD2 matching 9 bases. The J segment lost 14 bases and the V segment lost 0 bases, leaving 16 bases of the junction unmatched. This CDR3 contains 15 residues. The V gene's germline CDR1 is GTSNPN and CDR2 SVGIG (reference sequence). The CDR3 region is CAWSVRREGFYEQYF. The CDR3 DNA sequence: TGTGCCTGGAGTGTACGGCGGGAGGGCTTCTACGAGCAATACTTC.

CDR3 region: CASSSQGGRGEQFF. CDR3 sequence (DNA): TGTGCCAGCAGCTCTCAGGGCGGGAGGGGTGAGCAGTTCTTC. The V and J genes are TRBV7-3 and TRBJ2-1, with 9 bases matching TRBD2. V shed 4 bases, J shed 9 bases, and the junction held 7 bases outside the gene matches. Germline loops: CDR1 SGHTA, CDR2 FQGTGA. This CDR3 spans 14 amino acids.

V gene TRBV6-5 combines with J gene TRBJ2-7; 7 nucleotides line up with TRBD2. The CDR3 spans 15 residues. CDR1 and CDR2 from the germline V gene are MNHEY and SVGAGI. The J segment lost 0 bases and the V segment lost 6 bases, leaving 8 bases of the junction unmatched. The CDR3 here is CASRGLSSNSYEQYF. The DNA of the CDR3 is TGTGCCAGCAGGGGACTATCTTCGAACTCCTACGAGCAGTACTTC.

The chain has TRBV27 and TRBJ2-2, with a tentative D call TRBD2 (6 bases). The CDR3 extends over 16 amino acids. The V gene lost 6 bases and the J gene lost 5 bases, with 19 bases spanning the gap. The germline gives CDR1 MNHEY, CDR2 SMNVEV (reference sequence). The CDR3: CASRPGRPGGTGELFF. The CDR3 DNA follows: TGTGCCAGCAGGCCAGGGAGGCCCGGGGGAACCGGGGAGCTGTTTTTT.

This clone was detected a few times. The V and J genes are TRBV7-8 and TRBJ2-7; D could derive from TRBD1 or TRBD2 (5 bases each). This CDR3 spans 16 amino acids. V was pared by 4 bases and J by 0 bases, with 16 bases between. Germline loops: CDR1 SGHVS, CDR2 FQNEAQ. Here the CDR3 DNA reads TGTGCCAGCAGCTCTAGAGGGGTCTTAACCTCCTACGAGCAGTACTTC. Its translation is CASSSRGVLTSYEQYF.

The chain carries TRBV5-1 and TRBJ2-2; D is ambiguous. The CDR3 length is 12 residues. CDR1 SGHRS and CDR2 YFSETQ come from the germline V gene. The V and J ends lost 5 bases and 5 bases respectively, with 7 bases between them. CDR3 DNA: TGCGCCAGCAGGTGGGGTACCGGGGAGCTGTTTTTT. Protein product: CASRWGTGELFF. The full variable domain, completed using reference TRBV5-1 and TRBJ2-2, is KAGVTQTPRYLIKTRGQQVTLSCSPISGHRSVSWYQQTPGQGLQFLFEYFSETQRNKGNFPGRFSGRQFSNSRSEMNVSTLELGDSALYLCASRWGTGELFFGEGSRLTVL.

The chain is built from TRBV7-3 and TRBJ1-5; the D is unclear. This CDR3 has 13 residues. Trimming pared 5 bases from V and 5 bases from J, leaving 10 bases between. Per the germline V gene, CDR1 is SGHTA and CDR2 is FQGTGA. The CDR3 region has the DNA TGTGCCAGCAGCATTCGCGGGGATCAGCCCCAGCATTTT. Its translation is CASSIRGDQPQHF.

This clone has a handful of counts. Other DNA sequences in the sample encode the same CDR3. J is TRBJ1-2 and V is TRBV6-1; D remains ambiguous. The CDR3 contains 12 residues. Germline CDR1 and CDR2: MNHNS and SASEGT. Trimming shortened V by 0 bases and J by 4 bases, and 3 bases separated the two germline ends. CDR3 region: CASSEAPYGYTF. The CDR3, as DNA: TGTGCCAGCAGTGAAGCCCCCTATGGCTACACCTTC.

This clone was seen repeatedly, ten times or more. The CDR3 DNA reads as TGTGCCAGTAGTAATGGGATGAACACTGAAGCTTTCTTT. Its translation: CASSNGMNTEAFF. V usage is TRBV19 and J usage is TRBJ1-1, with no clear D. V was shortened by 4 bases and J by 0 bases, with 6 bases between the two germline ends. The germline V gene has CDR1 LNHDA and CDR2 SQIVND (reference sequence). There are 13 residues in the CDR3.

The chain combines TRBV28 with TRBJ1-1; D is undetermined. The germline gives CDR1 MDHEN, CDR2 SYDVKM. The CDR3 is made up of 13 amino acids. V lost 3 bases to trimming and J lost 7 bases, with 12 bases between them. The chain's CDR3 is CASSFVGSREAFF. The DNA for the CDR3 is TGTGCCAGCAGTTTTGTGGGAAGCCGTGAAGCTTTCTTT.

This rearrangement joins TRBV19 to TRBJ1-5, with 9 positions matching TRBD1. The CDR3 is 15 residues long. With V trimmed by 4 bases and J by 6 bases, 7 bases remained unmatched. Looked up from germline, CDR1 is LNHDA and CDR2 is SQIVND (reference sequence). CDR3 protein: CASSSTGTGIQPQHF. The DNA of the CDR3 is TGTGCCAGTAGTAGTACCGGGACAGGGATTCAGCCCCAGCATTTT.